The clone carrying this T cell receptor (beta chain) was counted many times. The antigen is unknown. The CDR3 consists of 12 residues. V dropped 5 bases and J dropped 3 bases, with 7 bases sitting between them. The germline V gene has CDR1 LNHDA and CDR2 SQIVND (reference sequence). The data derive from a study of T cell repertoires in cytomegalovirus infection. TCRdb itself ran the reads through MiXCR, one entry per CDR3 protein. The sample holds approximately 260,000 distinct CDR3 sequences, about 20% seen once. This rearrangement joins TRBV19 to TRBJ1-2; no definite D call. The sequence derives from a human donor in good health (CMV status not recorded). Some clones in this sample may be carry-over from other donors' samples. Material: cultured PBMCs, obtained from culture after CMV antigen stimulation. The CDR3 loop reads CASSLVDYGYTF. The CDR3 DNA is TGTGCCAGTAGTTTGGTGGACTATGGCTACACCTTC.